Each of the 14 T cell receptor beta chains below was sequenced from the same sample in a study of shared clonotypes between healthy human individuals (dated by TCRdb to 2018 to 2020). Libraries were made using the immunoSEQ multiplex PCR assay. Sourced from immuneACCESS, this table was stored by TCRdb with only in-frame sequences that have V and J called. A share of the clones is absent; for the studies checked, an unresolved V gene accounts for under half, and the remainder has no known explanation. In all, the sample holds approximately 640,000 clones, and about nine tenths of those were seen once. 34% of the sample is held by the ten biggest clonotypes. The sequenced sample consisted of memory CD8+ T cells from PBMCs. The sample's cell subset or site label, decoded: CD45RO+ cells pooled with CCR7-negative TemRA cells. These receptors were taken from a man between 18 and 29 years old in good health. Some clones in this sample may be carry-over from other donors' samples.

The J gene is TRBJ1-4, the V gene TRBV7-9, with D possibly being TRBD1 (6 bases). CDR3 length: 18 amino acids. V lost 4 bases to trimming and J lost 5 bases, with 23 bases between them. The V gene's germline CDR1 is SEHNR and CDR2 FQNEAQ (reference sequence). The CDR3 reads CASSSTHASAGENEKLFF. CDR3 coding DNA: TGTGCCAGCAGCTCAACCCATGCCTCAGCAGGGGAAAATGAAAAACTGTTTTTT.

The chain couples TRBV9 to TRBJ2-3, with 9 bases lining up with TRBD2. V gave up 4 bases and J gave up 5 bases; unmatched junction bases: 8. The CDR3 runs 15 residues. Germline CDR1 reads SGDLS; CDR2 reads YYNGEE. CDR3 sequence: CASSPRLAVGDTQYF. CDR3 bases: TGTGCCAGCAGCCCCAGACTAGCGGTCGGAGATACGCAGTATTTT.

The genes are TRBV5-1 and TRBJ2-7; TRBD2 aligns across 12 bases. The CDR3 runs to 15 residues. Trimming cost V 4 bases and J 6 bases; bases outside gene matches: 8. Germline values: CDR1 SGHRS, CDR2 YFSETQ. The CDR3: CASSGGLAGGREQYF. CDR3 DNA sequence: TGCGCCAGCAGCGGGGGGCTAGCGGGAGGGCGCGAGCAGTACTTC.

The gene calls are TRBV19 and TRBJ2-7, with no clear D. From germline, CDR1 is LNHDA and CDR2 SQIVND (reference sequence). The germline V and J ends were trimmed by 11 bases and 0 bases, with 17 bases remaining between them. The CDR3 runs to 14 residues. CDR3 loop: CASQGASHSYEQYF. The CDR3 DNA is TGTGCCTCCCAAGGCGCTTCACACTCCTACGAGCAGTACTTC.

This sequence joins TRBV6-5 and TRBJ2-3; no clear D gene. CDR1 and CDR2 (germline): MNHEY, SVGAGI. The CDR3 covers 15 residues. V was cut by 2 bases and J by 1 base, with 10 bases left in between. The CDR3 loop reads CASSYDKWGTDTQYF. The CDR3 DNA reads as TGTGCCAGCAGTTACGACAAGTGGGGCACAGATACGCAGTATTTT.

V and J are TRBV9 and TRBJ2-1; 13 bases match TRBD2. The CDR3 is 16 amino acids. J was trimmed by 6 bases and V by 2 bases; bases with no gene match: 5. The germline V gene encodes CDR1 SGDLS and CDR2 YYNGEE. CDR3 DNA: TGTGCCAGCAGCGTCCGGACTAGCGGGAGTCGCAATGAGCAGTTCTTC. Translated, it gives CASSVRTSGSRNEQFF.

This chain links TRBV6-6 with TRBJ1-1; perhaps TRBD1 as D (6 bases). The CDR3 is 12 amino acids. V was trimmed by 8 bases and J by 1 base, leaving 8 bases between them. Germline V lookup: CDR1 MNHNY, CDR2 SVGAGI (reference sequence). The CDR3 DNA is TGTGCCAGCCAGGGGTGGAACACTGAAGCTTTCTTT. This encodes CASQGWNTEAFF.

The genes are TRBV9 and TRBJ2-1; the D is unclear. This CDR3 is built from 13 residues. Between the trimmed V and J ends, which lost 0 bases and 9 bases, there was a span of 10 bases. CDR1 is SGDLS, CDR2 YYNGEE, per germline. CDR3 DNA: TGTGCCAGCAGCGTAGGCTCAACTTTTGAGCAGTTCTTC. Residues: CASSVGSTFEQFF.

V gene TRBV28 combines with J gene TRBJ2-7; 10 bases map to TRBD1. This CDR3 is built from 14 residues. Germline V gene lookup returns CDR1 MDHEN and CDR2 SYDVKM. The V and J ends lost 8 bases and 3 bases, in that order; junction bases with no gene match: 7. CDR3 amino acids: CASGLTGGGYEQYF. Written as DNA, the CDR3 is TGTGCCAGCGGGTTGACAGGGGGCGGCTACGAGCAGTACTTC.

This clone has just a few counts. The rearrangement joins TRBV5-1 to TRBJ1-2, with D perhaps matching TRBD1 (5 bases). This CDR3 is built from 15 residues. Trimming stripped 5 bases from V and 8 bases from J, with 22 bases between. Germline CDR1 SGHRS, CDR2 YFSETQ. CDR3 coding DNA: TGCGCCAGCAGTTCGTGGGCTACGGACGGGGCCGGCTACACCTTC. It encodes CASSSWATDGAGYTF.

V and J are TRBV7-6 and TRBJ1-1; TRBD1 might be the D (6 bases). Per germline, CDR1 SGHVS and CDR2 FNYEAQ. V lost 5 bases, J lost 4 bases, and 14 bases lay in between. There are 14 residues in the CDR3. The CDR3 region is CASSQGVRGTEAFF. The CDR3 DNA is TGTGCCAGCAGCCAAGGCGTCAGGGGCACTGAAGCTTTCTTT.

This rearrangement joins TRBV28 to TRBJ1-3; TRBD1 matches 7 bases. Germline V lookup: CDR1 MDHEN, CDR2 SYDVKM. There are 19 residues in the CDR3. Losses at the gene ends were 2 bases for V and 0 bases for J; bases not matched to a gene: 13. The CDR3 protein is CASSLRRGLRPGSGNTIYF. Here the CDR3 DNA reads TGTGCCAGCAGTTTACGCAGGGGGTTACGTCCTGGCTCTGGAAACACCATATATTTT.

The chain's CDR3 is CASSQLSRRTSGIVYEQYF. CDR3 nucleotide sequence: TGCGCCAGCAGCCAACTTTCCCGCCGGACTAGCGGGATTGTCTACGAGCAGTACTTC. The J gene is TRBJ2-7, the V gene TRBV4-1; 12 positions agree with TRBD2. The germline CDR1 and CDR2 sequences are MGHRA and YSYEKL. V lost 2 bases to trimming and J lost 3 bases; unmatched junction nucleotides: 14. The CDR3 length is 19 residues.

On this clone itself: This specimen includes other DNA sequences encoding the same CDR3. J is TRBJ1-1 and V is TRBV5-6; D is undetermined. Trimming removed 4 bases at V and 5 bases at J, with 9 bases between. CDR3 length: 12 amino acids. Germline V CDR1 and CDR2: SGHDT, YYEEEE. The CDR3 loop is CASSPSGTEAFF. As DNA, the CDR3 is TGTGCCAGCAGCCCGTCGGGGACTGAAGCTTTCTTT.